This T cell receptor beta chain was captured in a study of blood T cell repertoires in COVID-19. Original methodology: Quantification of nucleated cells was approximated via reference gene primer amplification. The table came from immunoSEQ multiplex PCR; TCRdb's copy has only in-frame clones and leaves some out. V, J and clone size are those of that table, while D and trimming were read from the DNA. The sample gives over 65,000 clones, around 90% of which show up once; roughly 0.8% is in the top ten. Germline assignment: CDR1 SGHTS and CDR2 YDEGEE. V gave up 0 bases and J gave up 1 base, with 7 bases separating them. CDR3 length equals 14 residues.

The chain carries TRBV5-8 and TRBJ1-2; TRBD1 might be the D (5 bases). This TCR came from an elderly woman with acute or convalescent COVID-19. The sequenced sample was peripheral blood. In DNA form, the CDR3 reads TGTGCCAGCAGCTTGGTAGGGGTTAACTATGGCTACACCTTC. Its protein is CASSLVGVNYGYTF. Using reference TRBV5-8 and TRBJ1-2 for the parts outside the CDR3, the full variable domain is EAGVTQSPTHLIKTRGQQATLRCSPISGHTSVYWYQQALGLGLQFLLWYDEGEERNRGNFPPRFSGRQFPNYSSELNVNALELEDSALYLCASSLVGVNYGYTFGSGTRLTVV.